Below are 27 T cell receptor beta chains sequenced from a single sample in a study of OX40 agonist ivuxolimab in advanced cancers. The data were produced by immunoSEQ multiplex PCR, yet TCRdb's version contains in-frame clones alone and is incomplete. The sample contains tens of thousands of clones, around 83% of which appear only once. The sequenced sample was CD4+ or CD8+ T cells sorted from blood, obtained in a trial of the OX40 agonist ivuxolimab. These receptors originate from an adult with an advanced solid tumor such as melanoma, head and neck, liver or kidney cancer.

The J gene is TRBJ2-1, the V gene TRBV4-2; 13 bases agree with TRBD2. V gave up 0 bases and J gave up 6 bases; unmatched junction bases: 5. The CDR3 covers 17 residues. Per the germline V gene, CDR1 is LGHNA and CDR2 is YNFKEQ. The CDR3 is CASSQDVGTSGVNEQFF. The CDR3 DNA sequence: TGTGCCAGCAGCCAAGATGTAGGGACTAGCGGGGTCAATGAGCAGTTCTTC.

The genes are TRBV4-3 and TRBJ1-2, with D possibly being TRBD1 (5 bases). V was cut by 4 bases and J by 5 bases, with 17 bases left in between. The germline gives CDR1 LGHNA, CDR2 YSLEER. The CDR3 consists of 15 residues. CDR3 protein: CASSPRPAGGYGYTF. The DNA for the CDR3 is TGCGCCAGCAGCCCTCGGCCGGCGGGGGGGTATGGCTACACCTTC.

A single count supports this clone. The genes are TRBV19 and TRBJ2-3; 7 bases are a match to TRBD2. The CDR3 sequence is 15 residues long. Germline V gene data show CDR1 as LNHDA and CDR2 as SQIVND (reference sequence). V gave up 8 bases and J gave up 1 base; unmatched junction bases: 9. CDR3 region: CASRTLSGGTDTQYF. CDR3 coding DNA: TGTGCCAGTCGTACCCTAAGCGGGGGCACAGATACGCAGTATTTT.

This clone was observed a handful of times. This sample also contains other DNA sequences that code for the same CDR3. The chain links TRBV6-5 to TRBJ1-1, with 9 bases that match TRBD1. V was pared by 0 bases and J by 3 bases, with 2 bases of the junction left unmatched. The CDR3 runs 15 residues. Germline V lookup: CDR1 MNHEY, CDR2 SVGAGI. CDR3 in DNA: TGTGCCAGCAGTTACTCGAGGACAGGGGACACTGAAGCTTTCTTT. As protein: CASSYSRTGDTEAFF.

On this clone: This may be a read error, as it is one base from a much larger clone. This chain joins TRBV5-1 and TRBJ1-5; D is undetermined. CDR1 SGHRS and CDR2 YFSETQ come from the germline V gene. This CDR3 is built from 15 residues. CDR3 nucleotide sequence: TGCGCCAGCAGCCCACTCCACGGGGAGGGTCAGTCCCAGCATTTT. This encodes CASSPLHGEGQSQHF. Looking up the rest from reference TRBV5-1 and TRBJ1-5 gives the full variable domain: KAGVTQTPRYLIKTRGQQVTLSCSPISGHRSVSWYQQTPGQGLQFLFEYFSETQRNKGNFPGRFSGRQFSNSRSEMNVSTLELGDSALYLCASSPLHGEGQSQHFGDGTRLSIL.

This chain joins TRBV7-9 and TRBJ2-3, with D perhaps matching TRBD1 (5 bases). CDR1 is SEHNR and CDR2 is FQNEAQ in the germline V gene (reference sequence). The CDR3 covers 16 residues. Trimming left V 9 bases short and J 1 base short, with 20 bases between. The CDR3 sequence: CARSPMGRAGTDTQYF. In nucleotides, the CDR3 is TGTGCCAGAAGTCCGATGGGCAGGGCGGGCACAGATACGCAGTATTTT.

This rearrangement joins TRBV2 to TRBJ1-1; no clear D gene. This CDR3 has 12 amino acids. Germline V gene sequence: CDR1 SNHLY, CDR2 FYNNEI. The V gene lost 2 bases and the J gene lost 0 bases, with 1 base spanning the gap. CDR3: CASSELNTEAFF. CDR3 DNA sequence: TGTGCCAGCAGTGAACTGAACACTGAAGCTTTCTTT.

V usage is TRBV7-9 and J usage is TRBJ2-6; D gene ambiguous. CDR1 SEHNR and CDR2 FQNEAQ come from the germline V gene (reference sequence). The CDR3 totals 13 residues. Trimming took off 5 bases at V and 1 base at J, with 3 bases between the two ends. The CDR3 sequence: CASSRSGANVLTF. DNA of the CDR3: TGTGCCAGCAGCAGATCTGGGGCCAACGTCCTGACTTTC.

This sequence joins TRBV5-6 and TRBJ2-5, with D perhaps assigned TRBD1 or TRBD2 (5 bases each). The CDR3 has 14 amino acids. CDR1 and CDR2 (germline): SGHDT, YYEEEE. V was pared by 4 bases and J by 4 bases, with 14 bases between. CDR3 protein: CASSVGTATETQYF. The CDR3 region has the DNA TGTGCCAGCAGCGTTGGGACGGCGACAGAGACCCAGTACTTC. Full variable domain (rest looked up from reference TRBV5-6 and TRBJ2-5): DAGVTQSPTHLIKTRGQQVTLRCSPKSGHDTVSWYQQALGQGPQFIFQYYEEEERQRGNFPDRFSGHQFPNYSSELNVNALLLGDSALYLCASSVGTATETQYFGPGTRLLVL.

The table lists this clone with a few counts. The rearrangement uses TRBV30 and TRBJ1-5; D uncertain. Per the germline V gene, CDR1 is GTSNPN and CDR2 is SVGIG (reference sequence). The CDR3 is 13 residues long. V was pared by 0 bases and J by 5 bases, with 8 bases between. The CDR3 is CAWSVNRDQPQHF. CDR3 nucleotide sequence: TGTGCCTGGAGTGTGAATAGAGATCAGCCCCAGCATTTT.

The rearrangement uses TRBV2 and TRBJ2-5; 7 bases line up with TRBD1. Per the germline V gene, CDR1 is SNHLY and CDR2 is FYNNEI. J lost 2 bases, V lost 10 bases, and 1 base had no gene match. The CDR3 spans 11 residues. CDR3: CATGQQETQYF. The CDR3 DNA follows: TGTGCCACGGGACAGCAAGAGACCCAGTACTTC.

The rearrangement uses TRBV5-1 and TRBJ2-2; tentatively, D is TRBD2 (5 bases). Trimming removed 6 bases from V and 2 bases from J, with 8 bases in between. The V gene's germline CDR1 is SGHRS and CDR2 YFSETQ. There are 13 residues in the CDR3. The CDR3 nucleotides are TGCGCCAGCAACCCGGGAAACACCGGGGAGCTGTTTTTT. It specifies CASNPGNTGELFF.

The CDR3 here is CASSLALAGPLGNEQFF. DNA of the CDR3: TGTGCCAGCAGCTTGGCACTAGCGGGGCCGTTGGGCAATGAGCAGTTCTTC. The chain recombines TRBV5-4 with TRBJ2-1, with 10 bases identical to TRBD2. CDR1 SGHNT and CDR2 YYREEE come from the germline V gene (reference sequence). This CDR3 region has 17 residues. The V segment lost 0 bases and the J segment 6 bases; nucleotides outside the gene matches: 9.

Details on this clone: Other nucleotide sequences in the sample specify the same CDR3. The V and J genes are TRBV7-2 and TRBJ1-2, with 8 nucleotides matching TRBD1. V shed 5 bases, J shed 0 bases, and the junction held 2 bases outside the gene matches. This CDR3 is built from 14 residues. Looked up from germline, CDR1 is SGHTA and CDR2 is FQGNSA. CDR3 loop: CASSPGGSNYGYTF. CDR3 DNA: TGTGCCAGCAGCCCAGGGGGCTCTAACTATGGCTACACCTTC.

The chain employs TRBV27 and TRBJ1-2; 8 nucleotides align to TRBD1. This CDR3 spans 14 amino acids. V was pared by 6 bases and J by 0 bases, with 3 bases of the junction left unmatched. The germline V gene has CDR1 MNHEY and CDR2 SMNVEV (reference sequence). The CDR3 region is CASRRQGSNYGYTF. In nucleotides, the CDR3 is TGTGCCAGCAGACGACAGGGGTCTAACTATGGCTACACCTTC.

The chain recombines TRBV7-3 with TRBJ1-2; D call uncertain. The V gene's germline CDR1 is SGHTA and CDR2 FQGTGA. This CDR3 has 13 amino acids. Trimming removed 7 bases at V and 4 bases at J, with 13 bases between. CDR3 bases: TGTGCCAGCACCGAGGGTTCAGGCTATGGCTACACCTTC. Translating gives CASTEGSGYGYTF.

The V gene is TRBV28, the J gene TRBJ2-3, with 10 bases lining up with TRBD2. Looked up from germline, CDR1 is MDHEN and CDR2 is SYDVKM. The CDR3 runs 14 residues. Losses at the gene ends were 8 bases for V and 6 bases for J; bases not matched to a gene: 8. CDR3 sequence: CASWSGGAGDTQYF. CDR3 DNA sequence: TGTGCCAGCTGGAGCGGGGGGGCAGGGGATACGCAGTATTTT.

The chain uses TRBV5-3 and TRBJ2-3; D possibly corresponds to TRBD2 (6 bases). TRBV5-3 is sorted into the ORF group, with uncertain function. The CDR3 sequence is 22 residues long. With 1 base removed from V and 0 bases from J, the gap between germline ends came to 30 bases. The CDR3 DNA reads as TGTGCCAGAAGCTTGTTCTCGGGGCCGGCGGGGCGATTACCCCCTAGCACAGATACGCAGTATTTT. It encodes CARSLFSGPAGRLPPSTDTQYF.

The chain recombines TRBV7-2 with TRBJ1-2, with TRBD1 matching over 8 bases. Germline CDR1 is SGHTA and CDR2 is FQGNSA. This CDR3 has 13 residues. V shed 3 bases, J shed 7 bases, and the junction held 4 bases outside the gene matches. CDR3 region: CASSFPQGVGYTF. The CDR3 region has the DNA TGTGCCAGCAGCTTTCCACAGGGGGTTGGCTACACCTTC. Using reference TRBV7-2 and TRBJ1-2 for the parts outside the CDR3, the full variable domain is GAGVSQSPSNKVTEKGKDVELRCDPISGHTALYWYRQSLGQGLEFLIYFQGNSAPDKSGLPSDRFSAERTGGSVSTLTIQRTQQEDSAVYLCASSFPQGVGYTFGSGTRLTVV.

Remarks on this clone: Other nucleotide sequences from this sample produce the same CDR3. The chain joins TRBV18 to TRBJ1-2, with TRBD1 matching over 9 bases. There are 13 residues in the CDR3. Germline CDR1 KGHSH, CDR2 LQKENI. V lost 6 bases to trimming and J lost 6 bases; unmatched junction nucleotides: 5. This chain's CDR3 is CASSPGQGDGYTF. The CDR3 coding sequence is TGTGCCAGCTCTCCGGGACAGGGCGATGGCTACACCTTC.

This sequence joins TRBV6-1 and TRBJ1-1; possible D gene TRBD1, 5 bases. Between the trimmed V and J ends, which lost 1 base and 4 bases, there was a span of 13 bases. Germline V gene sequence: CDR1 MNHNS, CDR2 SASEGT. This CDR3 is built from 15 residues. Here the CDR3 reads CASSEGWGVITEAFF. The DNA for the CDR3 is TGTGCCAGCAGTGAAGGGTGGGGCGTGATCACTGAAGCTTTCTTT.

The V call is TRBV9, the J call TRBJ1-3; TRBD1 is a possible D gene (6 bases). Germline lookup yields CDR1 SGDLS and CDR2 YYNGEE. V was shortened by 0 bases and J by 4 bases, with 8 bases between the two germline ends. CDR3 length: 14 amino acids. The CDR3 sequence is CASSVGDIGNTIYF. The CDR3 DNA reads TGTGCCAGCAGCGTAGGGGACATAGGAAACACCATATATTTT.

CDR3 coding DNA: TGTGCCAGCAGCTCCGAGTTTCGTGCTCAAAGGCCCCATGGCTACACCTTC. This codes for CASSSEFRAQRPHGYTF. V usage is TRBV7-6 and J usage is TRBJ1-2, with D unclear. CDR3 length: 17 residues. V was clipped by 4 bases and J by 6 bases, with 24 bases between them. Germline loops: CDR1 SGHVS, CDR2 FNYEAQ.

This clone occurred once. The chain is built from TRBV30 and TRBJ2-3, with 8 bases aligning to TRBD2. Germline lookup yields CDR1 GTSNPN and CDR2 SVGIG (reference sequence). Germline trimming cut 4 bases from V and 11 bases from J; bases unmatched to any gene: 11. The CDR3 covers 13 residues. The CDR3 sequence is CAWTPPGGWQQYF. The CDR3, as DNA: TGTGCCTGGACCCCCCCGGGGGGGTGGCAGCAGTATTTT.

V is TRBV5-8 and J is TRBJ2-5, with D tentatively TRBD2 (7 bases). This CDR3 is built from 16 residues. Trimming pared 4 bases from V and 2 bases from J, leaving 18 bases between. Germline CDR1 reads SGHTS; CDR2 reads YDEGEE. The CDR3 sequence: CASSQRRGTTQETQYF. CDR3 in DNA: TGTGCCAGCAGCCAGAGGCGGGGGACAACTCAAGAGACCCAGTACTTC.

The chain links TRBV5-1 to TRBJ1-1, with 7 bases lining up with TRBD1. There are 13 residues in the CDR3. Looked up from germline, CDR1 is SGHRS and CDR2 is YFSETQ. The trim removed 7 bases at V and 0 bases at J, leaving 3 bases unmatched. The CDR3 nucleotides are TGCGCCAGCGCGCAGGGGGTGAACACTGAAGCTTTCTTT. The encoded protein is CASAQGVNTEAFF.

V usage is TRBV27 and J usage is TRBJ1-1, with D uncertain. Germline-derived CDR1 and CDR2 are MNHEY and SMNVEV (reference sequence). The CDR3 extends over 15 amino acids. V lost 1 base and J 6 bases, leaving 15 bases between the germline ends. CDR3 region: CASSLYGGGISEAFF. Here the CDR3 DNA reads TGTGCCAGCAGTTTATACGGCGGTGGAATCTCTGAAGCTTTCTTT.